This T cell receptor (beta chain) was captured by sequencing in a study of T cell responses to AZD1222 COVID-19 vaccine. Study observations and caveats: Baseline seropositivity characterized only six or seven AZD1222 recipients.

As to this clone: The antigen is undetermined.

Profiled with immunoSEQ multiplex PCR; TCRdb holds only in-frame clones, not every one. The repertoire consists of about 210,000 clones, with 92% occurring once and the leading ten covering about 1.2%. V shed 4 bases and J 2 bases; nucleotides not matched to a gene: 13. The V gene's germline CDR1 is SNHLY and CDR2 FYNNEI. The CDR3 sequence is 19 residues long. The chain couples TRBV2 to TRBJ2-2; 10 nucleotides agree with TRBD2. This specimen consisted of peripheral blood, obtained on day 0 of AZD1222 vaccination. The sequence derives from an adult in good health. CDR3 sequence (DNA): TGTGCCAGCAGTGTGCTTAGCGGGGGGCATCAAATTAACACCGGGGAGCTGTTTTTT. It encodes CASSVLSGGHQINTGELFF. The variable domain in full, completed from reference TRBV2 and TRBJ2-2, reads EPEVTQTPSHQVTQMGQEVILRCVPISNHLYFYWYRQILGQKVEFLVSFYNNEISEKSEIFDDQFSVERPDGSNFTLKIRSTKLEDSAMYFCASSVLSGGHQINTGELFFGEGSRLTVL.